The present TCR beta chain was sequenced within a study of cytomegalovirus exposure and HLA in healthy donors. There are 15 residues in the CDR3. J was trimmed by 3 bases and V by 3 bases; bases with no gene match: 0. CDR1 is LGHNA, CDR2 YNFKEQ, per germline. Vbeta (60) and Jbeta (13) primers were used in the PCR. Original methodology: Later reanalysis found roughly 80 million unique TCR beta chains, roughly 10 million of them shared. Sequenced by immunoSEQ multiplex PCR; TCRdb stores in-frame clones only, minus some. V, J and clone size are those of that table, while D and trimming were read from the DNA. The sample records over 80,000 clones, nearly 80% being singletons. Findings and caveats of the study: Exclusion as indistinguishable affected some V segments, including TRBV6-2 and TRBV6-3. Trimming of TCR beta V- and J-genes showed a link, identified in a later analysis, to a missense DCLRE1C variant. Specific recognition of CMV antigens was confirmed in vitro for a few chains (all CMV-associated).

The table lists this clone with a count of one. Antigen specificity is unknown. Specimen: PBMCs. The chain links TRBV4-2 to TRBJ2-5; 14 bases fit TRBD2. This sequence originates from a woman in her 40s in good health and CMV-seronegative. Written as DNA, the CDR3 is TGTGCCAGCAGCCAGACTAGCGGGAGGGAAGAGACCCAGTACTTC. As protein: CASSQTSGREETQYF.